Described below is a single TCR beta chain sequence and its context. Its binding antigen is unknown. There are no base qualities to consult, and no much larger clone falls within one base. V is clipped by 3 bases and J by 2 bases, and the sequence between their germline boundaries is 8 bases long. The CDR3 holds 14 amino acids from the cysteine to the phenylalanine. Just CDR3 DNA is preserved here, 42 bases in frame from base 1. For CDR1 and CDR2, the germline V gene lists ENHRY and SYGVKD. These data belong to a study of cytomegalovirus exposure and HLA in healthy donors (dated by TCRdb to between 2016 and 2019). Context from the whole study: The 666 repertoires of the first cohort and the 110 or so validation repertoires were produced on the same platform, according to a later analysis. The study aimed to test whether signatures of past pathogen exposure could be identified by cataloging public T cell receptors. A separate validation cohort of roughly 130 different subjects was used in addition to the 666-subject first cohort. To predict cytomegalovirus infection status, the study combined high-throughput TCR immunosequencing, statistical association of individual TCRs with disease status, and machine learning.

The donors were included in the validation cohort of 130 or so subjects, a group kept apart from the roughly 700-subject first cohort. The paper as a whole reports these results and caveats: A few of the identified cytomegalovirus-associated TCR beta chains were confirmed in vitro to be specific for cytomegalovirus antigens. According to the authors, the approach could potentially be generalized to other disease states and immunological phenotypes. While some public TCRs were present in many individuals, most TCR sequences turned up only very rarely across donors. The classifier was reported to diagnose cytomegalovirus status with high specificity and sensitivity in both the original cohort and the validation cohort. A total of 150 to 200 TCR beta chains were listed by the study as associated with cytomegalovirus. All 120 repertoires were used to score co-occurrence in the validation cohort in a later analysis, because that analysis had no HLA typing for the cohort. In a later analysis, TCRs clustered in the first cohort were found to also tend to co-occur in the approximately 120 validation repertoires, with 90% to 95% of cluster scores above 0.

Library preparation was by the immunoSEQ multiplex PCR assay. On the study's bioinformatics: A statistical classification framework was built to diagnose cytomegalovirus status from the catalog of TCR beta chain sequences. The immuneACCESS repertoire file appears here via TCRdb, limited to in-frame rearrangements. These files lack a portion of the clones; in checked studies, under half of the deficit traces to unresolved V genes, and the cause of the others is not known. V and J calls and clone size follow that table, whereas D and trimming were derived from the DNA. For this sample there are fewer than 200,000 clones; 86% appear just once. The biggest ten clones account for 5.7% of the sample.

The TCR sequence derives from a woman aged 25-40 years in good health and CMV-seronegative. The chain joins TRBV10-3 to TRBJ1-3, with the D segment identity uncertain. The sample was PBMCs. The nucleotide sequence reads TGTGCCATCAGTGAAAGCATCGCTGGAAACACCATATATTTT. This gives the protein CAISESIAGNTIYF.